This T cell receptor beta chain was sequenced during a study of metastatic and nonmetastatic thyroid tumors. Overall study: Across blood and tumor or nodule tissue, repertoires from malignant and benign thyroid patients were compared with one another.

Prior to thyroid surgery, none of the patients had received any treatment. Via MiXCR, TCRdb re-called the PCR reads. The data contain about 12,000 clones, 30% to 40% of them singletons. A few counts support this clone. Its antigen is not known. Study observations and caveats: Reported TCR beta diversity, measured in blood and tumor, was significantly higher for malignant thyroid tumors than for benign nodules.

The V gene lost 2 bases and the J gene lost 3 bases, with 14 bases spanning the gap. Germline CDR1 and CDR2: MNHEY and SVGEGT. The CDR3 totals 15 residues. Sequencing was carried out using tumor tissue. The rearrangement links TRBV6-2 or TRBV6-3 to TRBJ2-7; D is perhaps TRBD1 or TRBD2 (5 bases each). The clonotype was recovered from a male donor with papillary thyroid cancer or a benign thyroid nodule (not recorded which). Some clones in this sample may be carry-over from other donors' samples. The CDR3 protein is CASSYETGALYEQYF. Written as DNA, the CDR3 is TGTGCCAGCAGTTACGAAACCGGGGCACTCTACGAGCAGTACTTC.